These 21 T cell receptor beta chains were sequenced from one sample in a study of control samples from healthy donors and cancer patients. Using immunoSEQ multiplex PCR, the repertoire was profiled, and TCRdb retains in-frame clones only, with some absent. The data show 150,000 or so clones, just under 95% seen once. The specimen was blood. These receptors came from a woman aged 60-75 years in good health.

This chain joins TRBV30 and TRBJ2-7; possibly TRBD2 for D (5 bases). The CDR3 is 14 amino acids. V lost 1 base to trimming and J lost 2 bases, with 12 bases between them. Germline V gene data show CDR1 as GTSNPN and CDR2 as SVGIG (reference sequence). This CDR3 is CAWSGGLRPYEQYF. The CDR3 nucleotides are TGTGCCTGGAGTGGAGGACTTCGTCCCTACGAGCAGTACTTC.

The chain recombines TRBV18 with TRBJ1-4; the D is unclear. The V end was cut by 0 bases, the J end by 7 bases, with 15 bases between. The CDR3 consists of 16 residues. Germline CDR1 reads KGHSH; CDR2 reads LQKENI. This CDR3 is CASSPPGIQAPEKLFF. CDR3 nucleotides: TGTGCCAGCTCACCACCCGGGATTCAGGCCCCTGAAAAACTGTTTTTT. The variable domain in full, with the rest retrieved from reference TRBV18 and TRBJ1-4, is NAGVMQNPRHLVRRRGQEARLRCSPMKGHSHVYWYRQLPEEGLKFMVYLQKENIIDESGMPKERFSAEFPKEGPSILRIQQVVRGDSAAYFCASSPPGIQAPEKLFFGSGTQLSVL.

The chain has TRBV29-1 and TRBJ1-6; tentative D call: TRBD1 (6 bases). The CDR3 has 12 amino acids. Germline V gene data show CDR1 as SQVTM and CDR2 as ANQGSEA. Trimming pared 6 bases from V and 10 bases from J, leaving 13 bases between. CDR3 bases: TGCAGCGTAAAAGGGGGGTGCTCACCCCTCCACTTT. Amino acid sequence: CSVKGGCSPLHF.

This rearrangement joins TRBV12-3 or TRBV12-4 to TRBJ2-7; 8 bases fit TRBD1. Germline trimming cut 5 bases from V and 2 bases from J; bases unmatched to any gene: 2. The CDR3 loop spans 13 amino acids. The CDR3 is CASSQDRAYEQYF. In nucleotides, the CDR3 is TGTGCCAGCAGTCAGGACAGGGCCTACGAGCAGTACTTC.

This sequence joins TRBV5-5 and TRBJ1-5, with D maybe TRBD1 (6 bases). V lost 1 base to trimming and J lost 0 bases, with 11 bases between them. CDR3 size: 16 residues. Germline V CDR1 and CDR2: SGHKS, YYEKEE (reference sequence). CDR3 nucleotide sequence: TGTGCCAGCAGCTTGTACACAGGGTTTAGCAATCAGCCCCAGCATTTT. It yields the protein CASSLYTGFSNQPQHF.

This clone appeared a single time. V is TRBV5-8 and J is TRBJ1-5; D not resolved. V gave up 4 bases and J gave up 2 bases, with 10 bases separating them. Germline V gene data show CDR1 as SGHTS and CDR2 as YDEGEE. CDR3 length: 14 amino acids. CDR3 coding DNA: TGTGCCAGCAGCCCGAGGCAGGGCAATCAGCCCCAGCATTTT. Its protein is CASSPRQGNQPQHF. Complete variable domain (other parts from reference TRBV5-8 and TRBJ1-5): EAGVTQSPTHLIKTRGQQATLRCSPISGHTSVYWYQQALGLGLQFLLWYDEGEERNRGNFPPRFSGRQFPNYSSELNVNALELEDSALYLCASSPRQGNQPQHFGDGTRLSIL.

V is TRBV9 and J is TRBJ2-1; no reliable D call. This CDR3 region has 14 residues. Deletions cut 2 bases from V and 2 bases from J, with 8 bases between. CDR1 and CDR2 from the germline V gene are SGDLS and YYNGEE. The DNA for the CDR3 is TGTGCCAGCAGCGTCACTTCGACCTACAATGAGCAGTTCTTC. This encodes CASSVTSTYNEQFF. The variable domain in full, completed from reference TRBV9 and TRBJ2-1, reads DSGVTQTPKHLITATGQRVTLRCSPRSGDLSVYWYQQSLDQGLQFLIQYYNGEERAKGNILERFSAQQFPDLHSELNLSSLELGDSALYFCASSVTSTYNEQFFGPGTRLTVL.

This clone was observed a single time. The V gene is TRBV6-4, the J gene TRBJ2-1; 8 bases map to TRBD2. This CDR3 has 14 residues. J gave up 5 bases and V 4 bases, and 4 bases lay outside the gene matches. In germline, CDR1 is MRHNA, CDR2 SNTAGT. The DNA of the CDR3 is TGTGCCAGCAGTGTCGCGGGGGGAAACAATGAGCAGTTCTTC. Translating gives CASSVAGGNNEQFF.

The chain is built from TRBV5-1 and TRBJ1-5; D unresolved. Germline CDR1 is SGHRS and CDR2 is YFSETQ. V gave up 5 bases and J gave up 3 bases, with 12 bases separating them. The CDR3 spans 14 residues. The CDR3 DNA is TGCGCCAGCAGGCCAGGCGGCCCCAATCAGCCCCAGCATTTT. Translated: CASRPGGPNQPQHF.

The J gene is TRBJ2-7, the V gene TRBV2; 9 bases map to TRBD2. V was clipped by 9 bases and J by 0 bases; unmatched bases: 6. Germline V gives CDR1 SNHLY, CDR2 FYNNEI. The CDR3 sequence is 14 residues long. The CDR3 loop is CARSSGGFSYEQYF. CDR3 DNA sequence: TGTGCCAGGAGTAGCGGGGGTTTCTCCTACGAGCAGTACTTC. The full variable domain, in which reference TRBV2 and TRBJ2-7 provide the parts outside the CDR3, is EPEVTQTPSHQVTQMGQEVILRCVPISNHLYFYWYRQILGQKVEFLVSFYNNEISEKSEIFDDQFSVERPDGSNFTLKIRSTKLEDSAMYFCARSSGGFSYEQYFGPGTRLTVT.

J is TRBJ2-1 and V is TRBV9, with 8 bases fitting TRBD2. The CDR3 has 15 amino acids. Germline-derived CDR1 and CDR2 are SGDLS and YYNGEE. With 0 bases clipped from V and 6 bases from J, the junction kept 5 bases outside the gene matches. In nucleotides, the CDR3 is TGTGCCAGCAGCGTAGACCCCCTAGCGGGCAATGAGCAGTTCTTC. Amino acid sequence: CASSVDPLAGNEQFF.

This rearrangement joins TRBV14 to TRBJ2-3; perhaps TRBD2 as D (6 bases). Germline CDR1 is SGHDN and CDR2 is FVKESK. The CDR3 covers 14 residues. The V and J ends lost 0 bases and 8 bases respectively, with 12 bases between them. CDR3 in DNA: TGTGCCAGCAGCCAAGATCGGCTGGGGGGTACGCAGTATTTT. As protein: CASSQDRLGGTQYF.

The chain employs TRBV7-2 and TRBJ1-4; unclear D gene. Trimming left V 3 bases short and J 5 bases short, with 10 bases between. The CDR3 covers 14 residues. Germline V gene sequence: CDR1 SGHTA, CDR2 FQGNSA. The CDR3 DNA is TGTGCCAGCAGCTTTCAAGGGATGAATGAAAAACTGTTTTTT. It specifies CASSFQGMNEKLFF.

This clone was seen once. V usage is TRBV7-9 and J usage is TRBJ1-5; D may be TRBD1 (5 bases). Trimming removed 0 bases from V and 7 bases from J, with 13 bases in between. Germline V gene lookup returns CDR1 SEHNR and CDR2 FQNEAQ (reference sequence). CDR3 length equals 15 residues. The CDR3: CASSLAGVASQPQHF. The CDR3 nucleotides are TGTGCCAGCAGCTTAGCGGGGGTGGCCTCCCAGCCCCAGCATTTT. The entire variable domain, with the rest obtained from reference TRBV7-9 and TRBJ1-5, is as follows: DTGVSQNPRHKITKRGQNVTFRCDPISEHNRLYWYRQTLGQGPEFLTYFQNEAQLEKSRLLSDRFSAERPKGSFSTLEIQRTEQGDSAMYLCASSLAGVASQPQHFGDGTRLSIL.

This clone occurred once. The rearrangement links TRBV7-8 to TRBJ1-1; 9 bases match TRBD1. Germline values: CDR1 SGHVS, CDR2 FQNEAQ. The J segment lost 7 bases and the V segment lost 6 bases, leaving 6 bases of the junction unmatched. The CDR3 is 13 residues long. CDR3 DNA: TGTGCCAGCAGGGACAGGGGCGTACTTGAAGCTTTCTTT. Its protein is CASRDRGVLEAFF.

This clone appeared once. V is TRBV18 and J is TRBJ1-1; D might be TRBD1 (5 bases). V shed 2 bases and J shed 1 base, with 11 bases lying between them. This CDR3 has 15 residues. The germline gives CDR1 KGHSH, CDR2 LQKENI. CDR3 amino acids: CASSPGWGGNTEAFF. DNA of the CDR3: TGTGCCAGCTCACCAGGGTGGGGGGGGAACACTGAAGCTTTCTTT.

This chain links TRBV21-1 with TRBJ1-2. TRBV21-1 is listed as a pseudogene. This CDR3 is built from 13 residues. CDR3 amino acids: CASNTGRDYGYTF. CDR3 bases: TGTGCCAGCAACACAGGGAGGGACTATGGCTACACCTTC.

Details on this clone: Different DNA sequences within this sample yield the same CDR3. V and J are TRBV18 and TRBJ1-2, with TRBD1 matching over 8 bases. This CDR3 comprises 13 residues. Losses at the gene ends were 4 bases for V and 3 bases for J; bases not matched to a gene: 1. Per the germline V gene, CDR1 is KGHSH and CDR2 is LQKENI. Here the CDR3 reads CASSQDRDYGYTF. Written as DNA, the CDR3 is TGTGCCAGCTCACAGGACAGGGACTATGGCTACACCTTC.

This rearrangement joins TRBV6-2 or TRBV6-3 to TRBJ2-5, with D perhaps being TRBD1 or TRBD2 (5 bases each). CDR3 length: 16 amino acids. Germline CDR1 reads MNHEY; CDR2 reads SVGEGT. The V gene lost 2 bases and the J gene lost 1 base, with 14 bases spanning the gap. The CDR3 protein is CASSYGPGTVQETQYF. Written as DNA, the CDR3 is TGTGCCAGCAGTTACGGTCCCGGGACGGTCCAAGAGACCCAGTACTTC.

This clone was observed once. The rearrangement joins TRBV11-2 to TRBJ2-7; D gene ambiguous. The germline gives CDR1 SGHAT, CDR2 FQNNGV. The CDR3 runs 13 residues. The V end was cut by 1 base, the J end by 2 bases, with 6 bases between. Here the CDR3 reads CASSLAVTYEQYF. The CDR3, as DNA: TGTGCCAGCAGCTTAGCCGTAACCTACGAGCAGTACTTC.

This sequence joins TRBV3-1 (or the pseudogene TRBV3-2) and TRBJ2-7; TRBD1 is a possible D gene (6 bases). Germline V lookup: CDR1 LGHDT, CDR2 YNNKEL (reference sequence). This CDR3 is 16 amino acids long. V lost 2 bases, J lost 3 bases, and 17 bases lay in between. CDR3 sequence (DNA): TGTGCCAGCAGCCAAAGGAGCGGACAGATCTACTACGAGCAGTACTTC. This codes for CASSQRSGQIYYEQYF.